This passage covers 18 T cell receptor beta chains from one sample sequenced in a study of low-dose radiotherapy and immunotherapy resistance in tumors. First-strand cDNA used TRAV- and TRBV-specific primers, covering alpha and beta chains. Using a constant-region primer together with a V-primer adapter, TCRs were subjected to 20 to 25 PCR cycles of amplification. Using its own MiXCR run on the reads, TCRdb lists one record per CDR3 protein. The sample lists 10,000 to 15,000 distinct CDR3 sequences, roughly 66% seen once, with less than 10% in the top ten. The receptors here all came from a human donor with advanced metastatic prostate, ovarian, gallbladder or colorectal cancer (not recorded which). This table probably holds off-target reads from a library built for another chain.

This sequence joins TRBV4-1 and TRBJ2-7, with TRBD1 as a possible D gene (6 bases). The CDR3 is 16 amino acids. Per germline, CDR1 MGHRA and CDR2 YSYEKL. V shed 4 bases and J shed 7 bases, with 23 bases lying between them. CDR3 protein: CASSRGRDTTSREQYF. The CDR3 DNA reads TGCGCCAGCAGCCGAGGCCGGGACACTACCTCGAGAGAGCAGTACTTC.

The chain joins TRBV7-2 to TRBJ1-6; 10 nucleotides agree with TRBD1. Germline V gene sequence: CDR1 SGHTA, CDR2 FQGNSA. With V trimmed by 4 bases and J by 5 bases, 2 bases remained unmatched. The CDR3 is 15 amino acids. The DNA for the CDR3 is TGTGCCAGCAGCTACGGGACAGGGGATAATTCACCCCTCCACTTT. Residues: CASSYGTGDNSPLHF.

V usage is TRBV12-3 or TRBV12-4 and J usage is TRBJ1-1; D may be TRBD1 (5 bases). The CDR3 is 14 amino acids. V shed 3 bases and J shed 3 bases, with 11 bases lying between them. The CDR3 coding sequence is TGTGCCAGCAGTTTTGGGGGAACCTACACTGAAGCTTTCTTT. It specifies CASSFGGTYTEAFF.

The chain combines TRBV3-1 with TRBJ2-2; 11 nucleotides match TRBD2. The CDR3 is 17 amino acids. Germline CDR1 is LGHDT and CDR2 is YNNKEL (reference sequence). V shed 4 bases, J shed 4 bases, and the junction held 8 bases outside the gene matches. The DNA of the CDR3 is TGTGCCAGCAGCCGAGGAGGACTAGCGGGTCGCACCGGGGAGCTGTTTTTT. Translation: CASSRGGLAGRTGELFF.

The chain recombines TRBV4-1 with TRBJ2-2, with a tentative D call TRBD1 (5 bases). V was clipped by 3 bases and J by 4 bases, with 9 bases between them. The germline CDR1 and CDR2 sequences are MGHRA and YSYEKL. There are 14 residues in the CDR3. This chain's CDR3 is CASSQGRVTGELFF. Written as DNA, the CDR3 is TGCGCCAGCAGCCAGGGGCGAGTCACCGGGGAGCTGTTTTTT.

This sequence joins TRBV7-9 and TRBJ1-4, with 7 nucleotides matching TRBD1. Germline values: CDR1 SEHNR, CDR2 FQNEAQ (reference sequence). Unmatched junction bases numbered 3, after V lost 3 bases and J lost 8 bases. This CDR3 region has 13 residues. CDR3 bases: TGTGCCAGCAGCTTGGGACAGCTGGAAAAACTGTTTTTT. This translates into CASSLGQLEKLFF.

The chain links TRBV27 to TRBJ2-5; the D call may be TRBD1 or TRBD2 (5 bases each). The CDR3 is 14 amino acids. V was pared by 5 bases and J by 3 bases, with 13 bases between. Germline V CDR1 and CDR2: MNHEY, SMNVEV (reference sequence). The DNA for the CDR3 is TGTGCCAGCAGTGCAGGGTGGAGGAAAGAGACCCAGTACTTC. Its protein is CASSAGWRKETQYF.

This clonotype was detected a few times. This chain joins TRBV6-4 and TRBJ2-3; TRBD2 agrees at 12 bases. CDR3 length: 16 amino acids. V gave up 0 bases and J gave up 6 bases; unmatched junction bases: 4. Germline V CDR1 and CDR2: MRHNA, SNTAGT. CDR3 nucleotides: TGTGCCAGCAGTGACTCGGCTAGCGGGGGGGCTGATACGCAGTATTTT. Its protein is CASSDSASGGADTQYF.

This clonotype was counted a few times. The J gene is TRBJ2-2, the V gene TRBV5-1, with no clear D. Germline V gives CDR1 SGHRS, CDR2 YFSETQ. Trimming stripped 6 bases from V and 4 bases from J, with 10 bases between. The CDR3 consists of 13 residues. In DNA, the CDR3 is TGCGCCAGCAAAACGGGTGGCACCGGGGAGCTGTTTTTT. Encoded protein: CASKTGGTGELFF.

This clonotype was observed a few times. This chain joins TRBV6-2 or TRBV6-3 and TRBJ1-5; TRBD1 aligns across 7 bases. With V trimmed by 6 bases and J by 4 bases, 3 bases remained unmatched. This CDR3 has 13 residues. The germline V gene has CDR1 MNHEY and CDR2 SVGEGT. The CDR3 region has the DNA TGTGCCAGCAGACTGACAGGGAATCAGCCCCAGCATTTT. Amino acid sequence: CASRLTGNQPQHF.

This sequence joins TRBV30 and TRBJ1-6, with D tentatively TRBD1 (5 bases). Germline CDR1 GTSNPN, CDR2 SVGIG (reference sequence). The CDR3 contains 14 residues. V lost 8 bases to trimming and J lost 6 bases, with 17 bases between them. The CDR3 nucleotides read TGTGCCAGCACCTTTCAGGGCCTTAATTCACCCCTCCACTTT. Translated, it gives CASTFQGLNSPLHF.

Details on this clonotype: An end of the junction differs from the germline gene, which may be a read error. The V call is TRBV5-4, the J call TRBJ2-7; 7 bases map to TRBD1. Germline CDR1 is SGHNT and CDR2 is YYREEE (reference sequence). The CDR3 is 13 amino acids. CDR3 amino acids: CANSSGQDYEQYF. DNA for the CDR3: TGTGCCAACAGCAGCGGACAGGACTACGAGCAGTACTTC.

This rearrangement joins TRBV11-1 to TRBJ2-3, with a possible D match to TRBD1 (6 bases). The CDR3 totals 15 residues. Germline values: CDR1 SGHAT, CDR2 FQDESV (reference sequence). Between the trimmed V and J ends, which lost 5 bases and 2 bases, there was a span of 14 bases. Here the CDR3 reads CASSPLTGFTDTQYF. The CDR3 nucleotides read TGTGCCAGCAGCCCCCTGACAGGTTTCACAGATACGCAGTATTTT. The full variable domain, its missing parts supplied by reference TRBV11-1 and TRBJ2-3, is EAEVAQSPRYKITEKSQAVAFWCDPISGHATLYWYRQILGQGPELLVQFQDESVVDDSQLPKDRFSAERLKGVDSTLKIQPAELGDSAMYLCASSPLTGFTDTQYFGPGTRLTVL.

Here the CDR3 DNA reads TGTGCCAGCTTGTCGGGACTCCGAACCGAGAACACCGGGGAGCTGTTTTTT. Protein product: CASLSGLRTENTGELFF. The chain is built from TRBV18 and TRBJ2-2; tentatively, D is TRBD2 (6 bases). The CDR3 length is 17 residues. CDR1 is KGHSH and CDR2 is LQKENI in the germline V gene. V was trimmed by 7 bases and J by 1 base, leaving 19 bases between them.

This chain links TRBV14 with TRBJ2-7, with TRBD2 identical over 12 bases. V shed 6 bases and J 4 bases; nucleotides not matched to a gene: 1. This CDR3 comprises 13 residues. Germline CDR1 reads SGHDN; CDR2 reads FVKESK. The CDR3 region has the DNA TGTGCCAGCAGGACTAGCGGGAGTTACGAGCAGTACTTC. Amino acid sequence: CASRTSGSYEQYF.

This clonotype was counted between two and nine times. This chain links TRBV5-4 with TRBJ2-5; D gene unclear. With 4 bases removed from V and 5 bases from J, the gap between germline ends came to 21 bases. There are 16 residues in the CDR3. CDR1 SGHNT and CDR2 YYREEE come from the germline V gene (reference sequence). The CDR3: CASSPGQLTRQETQYF. The CDR3, as DNA: TGTGCCAGCAGCCCTGGGCAGCTGACCCGCCAGGAGACCCAGTACTTC.

Note on this clonotype: The junction departs from the called germline gene at one end, perhaps through a read error. J is TRBJ1-5 and V is TRBV4-1; a possible D gene is TRBD1 (5 bases). Germline CDR1 is MGHRA and CDR2 is YSYEKL. CDR3 size: 15 residues. The DNA of the CDR3 is TGTGCCAGCAGCCAATTCTGGCAGGGAGTTCAGCCCCAGCATTTT. Its translation: CASSQFWQGVQPQHF.

There are a few counts of this clonotype. This chain connects TRBV4-3 to TRBJ2-5, with D possibly matching TRBD1 (5 bases). This CDR3 spans 17 amino acids. CDR1 is LGHNA, CDR2 YSLEER, per germline. The V and J ends lost 0 bases and 0 bases respectively, with 14 bases between them. The CDR3 DNA follows: TGCGCCAGCAGCCAAGATCGCGGCAGGGCCGACCAAGAGACCCAGTACTTC. It specifies CASSQDRGRADQETQYF.